The 32 T cell receptor beta chains below come from one sample, sequenced in a study of T cells in Graves' hyperthyroidism and ophthalmopathy. From RNA transcripts, TCR beta CDR3 regions were amplified. The HTBI primer set served for first-round RT-PCR of the TCR CDR3. TCRdb redid the calling of the multiplex PCR reads with MiXCR, one entry per CDR3 protein. Of 37,000 or so distinct CDR3 sequences listed, roughly half are singletons. Sequenced material: blood. The source is a man aged 35 to 55 with Graves' ophthalmopathy.

Regarding this clonotype: Its ends do not fully match the called genes, so a read error is possible. This chain uses TRBV4-1 with TRBJ1-6, with a possible D match to TRBD1 (6 bases). This CDR3 spans 12 amino acids. CDR1 is MGHRA, CDR2 YSYEKL, per germline. The CDR3 DNA is TGTGCCAGAACAGGGTCAAGACAGCCCCTCCACTTT. It yields the protein CARTGSRQPLHF.

This clonotype is labeled medium-sized. The genes are TRBV7-9 and TRBJ2-7; 10 bases match TRBD2. The CDR3 has 15 residues. Germline CDR1 and CDR2: SEHNR and FQNEAQ (reference sequence). Losses at the gene ends were 5 bases for V and 0 bases for J; bases not matched to a gene: 4. The CDR3 here is CASSDGLAVSYEQYF. CDR3 coding DNA: TGTGCCAGCAGCGACGGACTAGCGGTCTCCTACGAGCAGTACTTC.

The chain has TRBV29-1 and TRBJ2-5; TRBD1 or TRBD2 may be the D gene (5 bases each). V gave up 8 bases and J gave up 5 bases, with 18 bases separating them. Germline V gene lookup returns CDR1 SQVTM and CDR2 ANQGSEA. The CDR3 loop spans 13 amino acids. In nucleotides, the CDR3 is TGCAGCTCTTCCTTGGGGGTTGGGGAGACCCAGTACTTC. Amino acid sequence: CSSSLGVGETQYF.

This clonotype was found once. The V gene is TRBV9, the J gene TRBJ2-1; 11 positions agree with TRBD2. Germline V gene data show CDR1 as SGDLS and CDR2 as YYNGEE. This CDR3 contains 16 residues. Trimming removed 3 bases from V and 4 bases from J; junction bases left unmatched: 6. CDR3 in amino acids: CASSATSGSWYNEQFF. The CDR3 DNA reads as TGTGCCAGCAGCGCCACTAGCGGGAGTTGGTACAATGAGCAGTTCTTC.

J is TRBJ1-1 and V is TRBV6-5, with D perhaps matching TRBD1 (6 bases). Per the germline V gene, CDR1 is MNHEY and CDR2 is SVGAGI. V lost 6 bases to trimming and J lost 10 bases, with 21 bases between them. This CDR3 is built from 14 residues. This chain's CDR3 is CASRPRTAFLGAFF. DNA for the CDR3: TGTGCCAGCAGGCCCCGGACAGCCTTCCTTGGAGCTTTCTTT.

In this sample, this clonotype turned up a few times. J is TRBJ2-7 and V is TRBV7-9; TRBD2 might be the D (5 bases). This CDR3 is built from 13 residues. Germline CDR1 SEHNR, CDR2 FQNEAQ (reference sequence). The ends were cut back, 5 bases at V and 5 bases at J, with 13 bases in the middle. The CDR3 coding sequence is TGTGCCAGCAGCAGGGAGTCCAGGAACGAGCAGTACTTC. It yields the protein CASSRESRNEQYF.

This clonotype was seen only a few times. The chain employs TRBV30 and TRBJ1-5; D gene unclear. Trimming took 0 bases from V and 0 from J, leaving 9 bases between them. Germline loops: CDR1 GTSNPN, CDR2 SVGIG (reference sequence). CDR3 length: 15 residues. This chain's CDR3 is CAWSVPQYSNQPQHF. The CDR3 DNA is TGTGCCTGGAGTGTTCCCCAGTATAGCAATCAGCCCCAGCATTTT.

Concerning this clonotype: At one end the junction does not follow the germline gene, possibly because of a read error. The chain recombines TRBV10-1 with TRBJ2-5; TRBD2 matches at 9 bases. The CDR3 is 16 amino acids. Germline assignment: CDR1 WNHNN and CDR2 SYGVQD (reference sequence). The CDR3 nucleotides read TGCGCCACCAGTGGATCAGCGGGGGGTCGCGGGGAGACCCAGTACTTC. It specifies CATSGSAGGRGETQYF.

In regard to this clonotype: The CDR3 does not end in the conserved phenylalanine or tryptophan, so this is likely a read error. The chain is built from TRBV24-1 and TRBJ1-1, with unresolved D. The CDR3 spans 13 residues. With 9 bases removed from V and 4 bases from J, the gap between germline ends came to 14 bases. Germline loops: CDR1 KGHDR, CDR2 SFDVKD. The CDR3 loop reads CATSAGEGTEAFL. CDR3 DNA: TGTGCCACCTCCGCTGGGGAGGGCACTGAAGCTTTCCTT.

Notes on this clonotype: The conserved phenylalanine or tryptophan normally closing the CDR3 is absent here, so this likely arose from a read error. The CDR3 is CASSPTGQGGQPQHY. The CDR3 DNA sequence: TGCGCCAGCAGCCCTACAGGTCAGGGCGGTCAGCCCCAGCATTAT. The chain links TRBV5-1 to TRBJ1-5, with D perhaps TRBD1 (5 bases). The CDR3 extends over 15 amino acids. The V end was cut by 4 bases, the J end by 6 bases, with 17 bases between. In germline, CDR1 is SGHRS, CDR2 YFSETQ.

The chain recombines TRBV20-1 with TRBJ2-7; the match to TRBD2 covers 15 bases. After removal of 5 bases from V and 4 bases from J, the junction contained 6 bases not matched to a gene. The CDR3 covers 15 residues. Per the germline V gene, CDR1 is DFQATT and CDR2 is SNEGSKA (reference sequence). The CDR3 DNA is TGCAGTGCTTTCTCCGGGACTAGCGGGAGGTACGAGCAGTACTTC. It is translated as CSAFSGTSGRYEQYF.

This clonotype was observed at least ten times. The chain carries TRBV6-1 and TRBJ1-5, with no clear D. Trimming took 4 bases from V and 0 from J, leaving 4 bases between them. Germline V lookup: CDR1 MNHNS, CDR2 SASEGT. CDR3 length equals 13 residues. The CDR3 DNA reads as TGTGCCAGCAGTGGGCATAGCAATCAGCCCCAGCATTTT. This gives the protein CASSGHSNQPQHF.

The chain couples TRBV19 to TRBJ2-5, with no clear D. The V gene lost 3 bases and the J gene lost 4 bases, with 3 bases spanning the gap. CDR1 and CDR2 from the germline V gene are LNHDA and SQIVND (reference sequence). The CDR3 extends over 11 amino acids. The CDR3 DNA reads as TGTGCCAGTAGTATTAGAGAGACCCAGTACTTC. Amino acids: CASSIRETQYF.

This clonotype was detected ten times or more. The V gene is TRBV4-1, the J gene TRBJ2-7; 7 bases align to TRBD2. After removal of 1 base from V and 0 bases from J, the junction contained 6 bases not matched to a gene. Germline CDR1 MGHRA, CDR2 YSYEKL. The CDR3 consists of 16 residues. The CDR3 DNA sequence: TGCGCCAGCAGCCAAGGAGCAGCGGGGAGCTCCTACGAGCAGTACTTC. Translated, it gives CASSQGAAGSSYEQYF.

This clonotype came up many times. The V gene is TRBV4-1, the J gene TRBJ2-3; 11 positions agree with TRBD2. J gave up 0 bases and V 5 bases, and 13 bases lay outside the gene matches. This CDR3 spans 19 amino acids. Germline V gene lookup returns CDR1 MGHRA and CDR2 YSYEKL. CDR3 protein: CASSKGTSGSTPSTDTQYF. CDR3 in DNA: TGCGCCAGCAGCAAGGGAACTAGCGGGAGCACCCCCAGCACAGATACGCAGTATTTT.

About this clonotype itself: The DNA is omitted, as the CDR3 cannot be located on it reliably, and the CDR3 follows TCRdb's listing. The chain couples TRBV25-1 to TRBJ2-1; the table's D call, TRBD1, was not checked against the DNA. Germline CDR1 is MGHDK and CDR2 is SYGVNS. Counting both end residues, the CDR3 totals 17 amino acids. The CDR3 loop reads CASTICASSRGYTEQFF.

The chain employs TRBV9 and TRBJ1-4, with D uncertain. This CDR3 has 14 amino acids. Per the germline V gene, CDR1 is SGDLS and CDR2 is YYNGEE. Trimming shortened V by 3 bases and J by 3 bases, and 9 bases separated the two germline ends. This CDR3 reads CASSETMANEKLFF. In nucleotides, the CDR3 is TGTGCCAGCAGCGAAACCATGGCTAATGAAAAACTGTTTTTT.

V and J are TRBV14 and TRBJ1-1, with D possibly matching TRBD1 (6 bases). V was clipped by 0 bases and J by 5 bases, with 37 bases between them. Germline V gives CDR1 SGHDN, CDR2 FVKESK. The CDR3 runs to 23 residues. CDR3 coding DNA: TGTGCCAGCAGCCAAGATCAGTACTCCCCTGCCAGTAGGGGGAGGCAGGGGAGTACTGAAGCTTTCTTT. Translating gives CASSQDQYSPASRGRQGSTEAFF.

This clonotype has just one count. The junction shows a germline mismatch at one end, possibly a read error. The chain couples TRBV12-3 or TRBV12-4 to TRBJ1-4; D possibly corresponds to TRBD1 (5 bases). The CDR3 totals 13 residues. CDR3 DNA sequence: TGTGCTAGCAGTTTAGCCCAGGGAGAAAAACTGTTTTTT. It specifies CASSLAQGEKLFF.

By share, this clonotype counts as medium-sized. J is TRBJ1-4 and V is TRBV24-1; maybe TRBD1 (5 bases). In germline, CDR1 is KGHDR, CDR2 SFDVKD. The CDR3 is 14 residues long. V gave up 4 bases and J gave up 3 bases, with 8 bases separating them. CDR3 in DNA: TGTGCCACCAGTGAGCAGGGACCTAATGAAAAACTGTTTTTT. It is translated as CATSEQGPNEKLFF.

This clonotype appeared many times. This rearrangement joins TRBV20-1 to TRBJ2-5; D is tentatively TRBD1 or TRBD2 (5 bases each). Germline loops: CDR1 DFQATT, CDR2 SNEGSKA (reference sequence). V was trimmed by 0 bases and J by 5 bases, leaving 13 bases between them. CDR3 size: 14 residues. The chain's CDR3 is CSARDPRWGETQYF. The CDR3, as DNA: TGCAGTGCTAGAGACCCCCGGTGGGGGGAGACCCAGTACTTC.

This clonotype was detected ten times or more. V gene TRBV20-1 combines with J gene TRBJ1-1; possible D gene TRBD1, 5 bases. The V gene lost 3 bases and the J gene lost 5 bases, with 19 bases spanning the gap. The CDR3 runs to 15 residues. Germline CDR1 and CDR2: DFQATT and SNEGSKA (reference sequence). The CDR3 coding sequence is TGCAGTGCTAGTACCCAGGGCGGGTTGAGGACTGAAGCTTTCTTT. This codes for CSASTQGGLRTEAFF.

The rearrangement joins TRBV20-1 to TRBJ1-2, with 7 bases aligning to TRBD1. Per germline, CDR1 DFQATT and CDR2 SNEGSKA (reference sequence). The CDR3 covers 16 residues. V shed 3 bases, J shed 2 bases, and the junction held 12 bases outside the gene matches. This CDR3 is CSASQRGETGNYGYTF. CDR3 DNA sequence: TGCAGTGCTAGCCAGCGCGGGGAGACAGGGAACTATGGCTACACCTTC.

The rearrangement joins TRBV9 to TRBJ2-4; D is unclear. Germline loops: CDR1 SGDLS, CDR2 YYNGEE. V was cut by 0 bases and J by 1 base, with 8 bases left in between. The CDR3 is made up of 15 amino acids. The CDR3 loop is CASSVGPGAKNIQYF. The DNA of the CDR3 is TGTGCCAGCAGCGTAGGCCCCGGGGCCAAAAACATTCAGTACTTC.

The table lists this clonotype with many counts. V usage is TRBV28 and J usage is TRBJ1-3; 7 positions match TRBD1. The CDR3 consists of 16 residues. Unmatched junction bases numbered 9, after V lost 5 bases and J lost 2 bases. Germline V lookup: CDR1 MDHEN, CDR2 SYDVKM. Here the CDR3 reads CASSTPSGGAGNTIYF. Written as DNA, the CDR3 is TGTGCCAGCAGTACTCCCTCAGGGGGAGCTGGAAACACCATATATTTT.

This chain joins TRBV10-3 and TRBJ2-1, with 7 bases identical to TRBD2. The CDR3 extends over 13 amino acids. V was clipped by 0 bases and J by 9 bases; unmatched bases: 2. Germline V lookup: CDR1 ENHRY, CDR2 SYGVKD. The CDR3 sequence: CAISESGGGEQFF. CDR3 DNA: TGTGCCATCAGTGAGTCAGGCGGGGGTGAGCAGTTCTTC.

Of note for this clonotype: The conserved closing phenylalanine or tryptophan is absent in this CDR3, likely reflecting a read error. The DNA is left out, because the CDR3 cannot be placed on it with certainty; the CDR3 is given as TCRdb lists it. This chain joins TRBV6-6 and TRBJ2-7; the table's TRBD1 call for D was not verified on the DNA. Germline V gives CDR1 MNHNY, CDR2 SVGAGI (reference sequence). The CDR3 has 12 amino acids, counting both end residues. CDR3 protein: CASSWRWGGQLL.

This clonotype qualifies as medium-sized (0.01 to 0.1%). This chain joins TRBV10-3 and TRBJ1-2; 8 bases map to TRBD1. The CDR3 covers 14 residues. V lost 6 bases and J lost 5; bases outside the gene matches: 8. Germline V CDR1 and CDR2: ENHRY, SYGVKD. DNA for the CDR3: TGTGCCATCAGGGCTGACAGGGGTGGATATGGCTACACCTTC. It is translated as CAIRADRGGYGYTF.

With respect to this clonotype: A single base separates this from a much larger clone, so it may be a read error. V is TRBV28 and J is TRBJ2-1; D ambiguous. The CDR3 runs 12 residues. CDR1 is MDHEN and CDR2 is SYDVKM in the germline V gene. The CDR3 nucleotides read TGTGCCGGCAGTTTGTTAGGCAATGAGCAGTTCTTC. This translates into CAGSLLGNEQFF.

The chain has TRBV24-1 and TRBJ1-2; 8 bases are a match to TRBD1. Germline V gives CDR1 KGHDR, CDR2 SFDVKD. The CDR3 covers 18 residues. Trimming cost V 1 base and J 3 bases; bases outside gene matches: 12. CDR3 loop: CATSDLRATIQGDYGYTF. For the CDR3, the DNA is TGTGCCACCAGTGATTTACGGGCAACTATACAGGGGGACTATGGCTACACCTTC.

This clonotype is labeled as medium-sized. One end of the junction fails to match germline, which may point to a read error. The rearrangement uses TRBV7-7 and TRBJ2-3; weak D call: TRBD1 (7 bases). CDR1 is SSHAT, CDR2 FNYEAQ, per germline (reference sequence). The CDR3 covers 14 residues. CDR3 sequence reads: CASSAGQQTDTQYF. Written as DNA, the CDR3 is TGTGCTAGCAGCGCGGGACAGCAAACAGATACGCAGTATTTT. The whole variable domain, filled in from reference TRBV7-7 and TRBJ2-3, reads GAGVSQSPRYKVTKRGQDVTLRCDPISSHATLYWYQQALGQGPEFLTYFNYEAQPDKSGLPSDRFSAERPEGSISTLTIQRTEQRDSAMYRCASSAGQQTDTQYFGPGTRLTVL.

The rearrangement links TRBV9 to TRBJ1-4; D not certain. Germline values: CDR1 SGDLS, CDR2 YYNGEE. This CDR3 is 15 amino acids long. V was clipped by 3 bases and J by 5 bases, with 14 bases between them. Written as DNA, the CDR3 is TGTGCCAGCAGCGCCTTAGCGGGAGACAATGAAAAACTGTTTTTT. Protein sequence: CASSALAGDNEKLFF.